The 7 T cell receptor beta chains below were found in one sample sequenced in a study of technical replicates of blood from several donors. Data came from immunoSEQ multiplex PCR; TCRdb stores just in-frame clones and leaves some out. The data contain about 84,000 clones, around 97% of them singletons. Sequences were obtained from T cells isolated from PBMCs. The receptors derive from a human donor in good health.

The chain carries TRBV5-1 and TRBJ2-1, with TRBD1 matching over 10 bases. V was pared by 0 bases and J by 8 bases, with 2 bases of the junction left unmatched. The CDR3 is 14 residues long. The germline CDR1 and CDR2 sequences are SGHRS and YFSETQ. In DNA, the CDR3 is TGCGCCAGCAGCTTGGGACAGGGGGCTGATGAGCAGTTCTTC. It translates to CASSLGQGADEQFF.

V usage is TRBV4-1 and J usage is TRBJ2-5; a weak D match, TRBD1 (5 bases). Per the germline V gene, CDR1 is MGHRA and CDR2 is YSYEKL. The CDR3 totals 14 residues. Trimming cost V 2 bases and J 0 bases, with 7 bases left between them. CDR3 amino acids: CASSQPDNQETQYF. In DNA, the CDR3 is TGCGCCAGCAGCCAACCGGACAACCAAGAGACCCAGTACTTC.

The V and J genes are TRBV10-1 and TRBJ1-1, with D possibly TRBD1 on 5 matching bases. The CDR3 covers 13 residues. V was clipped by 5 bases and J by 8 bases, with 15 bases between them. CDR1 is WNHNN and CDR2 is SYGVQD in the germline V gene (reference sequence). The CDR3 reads CASSWTDGGEAFF. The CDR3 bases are TGCGCCAGCAGTTGGACGGACGGGGGGGAAGCTTTCTTT.

Here the CDR3 DNA reads TGTGCCAGCAGTCAGGGACAATATAGCAATCAGCCCCAGCATTTT. Its translation is CASSQGQYSNQPQHF. The genes are TRBV6-6 and TRBJ1-5; weak D call: TRBD1 (6 bases). The CDR3 covers 15 residues. Germline V lookup: CDR1 MNHNY, CDR2 SVGAGI (reference sequence). The V gene lost 5 bases and the J gene lost 0 bases, with 11 bases spanning the gap.

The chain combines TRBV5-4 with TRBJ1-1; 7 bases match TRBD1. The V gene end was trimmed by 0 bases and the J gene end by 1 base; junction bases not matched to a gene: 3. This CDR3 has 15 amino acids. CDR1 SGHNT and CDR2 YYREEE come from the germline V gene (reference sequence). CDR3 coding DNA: TGTGCCAGCAGCTTGGGGACAGGACAGAACACTGAAGCTTTCTTT. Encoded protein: CASSLGTGQNTEAFF.

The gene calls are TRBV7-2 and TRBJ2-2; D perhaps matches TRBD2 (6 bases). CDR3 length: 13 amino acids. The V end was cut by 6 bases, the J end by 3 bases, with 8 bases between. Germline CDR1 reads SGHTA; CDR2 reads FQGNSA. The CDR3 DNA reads TGTGCCAGCAGACGGGACTACACCGGGGAGCTGTTTTTT. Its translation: CASRRDYTGELFF.

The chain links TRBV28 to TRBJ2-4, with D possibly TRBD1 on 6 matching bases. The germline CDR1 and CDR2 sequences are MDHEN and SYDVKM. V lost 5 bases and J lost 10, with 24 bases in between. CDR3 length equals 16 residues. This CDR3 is CASSTDRYTVPDIQYF. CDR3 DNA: TGTGCCAGCAGTACCGACAGGTATACCGTCCCGGATATTCAGTACTTC.